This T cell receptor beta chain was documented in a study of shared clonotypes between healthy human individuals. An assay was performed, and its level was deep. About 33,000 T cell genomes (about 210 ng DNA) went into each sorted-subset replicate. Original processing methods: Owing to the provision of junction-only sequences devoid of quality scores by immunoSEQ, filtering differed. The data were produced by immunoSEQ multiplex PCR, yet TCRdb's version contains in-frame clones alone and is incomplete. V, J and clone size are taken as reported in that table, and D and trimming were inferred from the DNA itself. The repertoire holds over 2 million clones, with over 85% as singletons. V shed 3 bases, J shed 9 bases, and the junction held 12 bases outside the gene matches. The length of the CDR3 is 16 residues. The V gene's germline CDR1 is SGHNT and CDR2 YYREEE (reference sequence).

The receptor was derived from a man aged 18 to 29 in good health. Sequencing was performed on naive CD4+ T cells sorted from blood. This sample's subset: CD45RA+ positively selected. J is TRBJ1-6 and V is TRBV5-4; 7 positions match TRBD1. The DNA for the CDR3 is TGTGCCAGCAGCTCCCGGACAGGAGGCGAAGGTTCACCCCTCCACTTT. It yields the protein CASSSRTGGEGSPLHF.